Below are 15 T cell receptor beta chains sequenced from a single sample in a study of OX40 agonist ivuxolimab in advanced cancers. Clones were sequenced by immunoSEQ multiplex PCR, and TCRdb holds only the in-frame ones, with some missing. The repertoire holds 78,000 or so clones, with about 93% as singletons. Sequencing was performed on CD4+ or CD8+ T cells sorted from blood, taken in a trial of the OX40 agonist ivuxolimab. These receptor sequences come from an adult with an advanced solid tumor such as melanoma, head and neck, liver or kidney cancer.

The CDR3 protein is CAISERTSSYEQYF. The CDR3 bases are TGTGCCATCAGTGAGCGGACTAGCTCCTACGAGCAGTACTTC. J is TRBJ2-7 and V is TRBV10-3, with 7 positions matching TRBD2. The CDR3 has 14 amino acids. V lost 2 bases to trimming and J lost 0 bases; unmatched junction nucleotides: 1. Germline assignment: CDR1 ENHRY and CDR2 SYGVKD.

The J gene is TRBJ2-7, the V gene TRBV7-8, with D perhaps TRBD1 (6 bases). The ends were cut back, 2 bases at V and 2 bases at J, with 10 bases in the middle. There are 14 residues in the CDR3. Germline lookup yields CDR1 SGHVS and CDR2 FQNEAQ. The CDR3 nucleotides read TGTGCCAGCAGCTTACAGGGGCTGGCCTACGAGCAGTACTTC. It translates to CASSLQGLAYEQYF.

The chain is built from TRBV5-4 and TRBJ1-6, with D hard to call. With 4 bases removed from V and 13 bases from J, the gap between germline ends came to 12 bases. This CDR3 has 12 amino acids. Per the germline V gene, CDR1 is SGHNT and CDR2 is YYREEE (reference sequence). This CDR3 is CASSGRSAPLHF. CDR3 DNA: TGTGCCAGCAGCGGCCGGTCGGCTCCCCTCCACTTT.

The chain employs TRBV6-1 and TRBJ2-7, with D perhaps TRBD1 (6 bases). With 3 bases removed from V and 1 base from J, the gap between germline ends came to 13 bases. CDR3 length: 15 residues. Germline V lookup: CDR1 MNHNS, CDR2 SASEGT. The CDR3 loop reads CASSDKGTPSYEQYF. In DNA, the CDR3 is TGTGCCAGCAGTGATAAGGGGACACCTTCCTACGAGCAGTACTTC.

This chain uses TRBV6-5 with TRBJ2-5; no firm D call. V lost 6 bases, J lost 5 bases, and 10 bases lay in between. This CDR3 has 12 residues. CDR1 and CDR2 from the germline V gene are MNHEY and SVGAGI. The CDR3 nucleotides are TGTGCCAGCAGAGGTTCCGGGGAGACCCAGTACTTC. Protein sequence: CASRGSGETQYF.

This clone was detected once. The V call is TRBV6-5, the J call TRBJ1-6, with a possible D match to TRBD1 (5 bases). Germline CDR1 and CDR2: MNHEY and SVGAGI. Trimming shortened V by 2 bases and J by 10 bases, and 15 bases separated the two germline ends. The CDR3 runs 15 residues. Here the CDR3 DNA reads TGTGCCAGCAGTTACGGAGCGGGGGGTGGGTCACCCCTCCACTTT. Residues: CASSYGAGGGSPLHF.

The chain uses TRBV18 and TRBJ1-5; D is unclear. CDR1 and CDR2 from the germline V gene are KGHSH and LQKENI. Trimming left V 3 bases short and J 1 base short, with 10 bases between. CDR3 length: 15 residues. CDR3 in amino acids: CASSPATGSNQPQHF. The CDR3 DNA follows: TGTGCCAGCTCACCGGCGACCGGCAGCAATCAGCCCCAGCATTTT.

The count of this clone is one. The chain uses TRBV10-3 and TRBJ2-3; D perhaps matches TRBD1 (5 bases). The V and J ends lost 6 bases and 5 bases respectively, with 9 bases between them. This CDR3 spans 12 amino acids. Germline loops: CDR1 ENHRY, CDR2 SYGVKD. CDR3 residues: CAISPQVDTQYF. CDR3 DNA: TGTGCCATCAGCCCACAGGTAGATACGCAGTATTTT.

The V and J genes are TRBV6-5 and TRBJ1-2; no clear D. The CDR3 totals 12 residues. Germline CDR1 reads MNHEY; CDR2 reads SVGAGI. Trimming cost V 6 bases and J 4 bases, with 9 bases left between them. The CDR3 loop is CASSPGLYGYTF. The CDR3 DNA sequence: TGTGCCAGCAGCCCGGGTCTCTATGGCTACACCTTC.

The V call is TRBV12-2, the J call TRBJ2-7; no check of the table's D call, TRBD2, against the DNA was made. TRBV12-2 is a pseudogene locus. The CDR3 covers 16 residues. The CDR3 DNA follows: TGTGCAAGTCGTGATTTCATAGCGGGAGATCGCTACGAGCAGTACTTC. It yields the protein CASRDFIAGDRYEQYF.

This clone was seen a few times. The chain links TRBV7-9 to TRBJ2-7; maybe TRBD2 (5 bases). Trimming took off 2 bases at V and 0 bases at J, with 8 bases between the two ends. CDR1 SEHNR and CDR2 FQNEAQ come from the germline V gene (reference sequence). This CDR3 spans 14 amino acids. DNA of the CDR3: TGTGCCAGCAGCTTATTAGGGAGCTCCTACGAGCAGTACTTC. Amino acid sequence: CASSLLGSSYEQYF. The entire variable domain, with the rest obtained from reference TRBV7-9 and TRBJ2-7, is as follows: DTGVSQNPRHKITKRGQNVTFRCDPISEHNRLYWYRQTLGQGPEFLTYFQNEAQLEKSRLLSDRFSAERPKGSFSTLEIQRTEQGDSAMYLCASSLLGSSYEQYFGPGTRLTVT.

V and J are TRBV5-1 and TRBJ1-3, with D hard to call. CDR1 SGHRS and CDR2 YFSETQ come from the germline V gene. V gave up 3 bases and J gave up 4 bases, with 8 bases separating them. CDR3 length equals 13 residues. CDR3: CASSWGEGNTIYF. In DNA, the CDR3 is TGCGCCAGCAGCTGGGGTGAGGGAAACACCATATATTTT. Supplemented by reference TRBV5-1 and TRBJ1-3, the full variable domain reads KAGVTQTPRYLIKTRGQQVTLSCSPISGHRSVSWYQQTPGQGLQFLFEYFSETQRNKGNFPGRFSGRQFSNSRSEMNVSTLELGDSALYLCASSWGEGNTIYFGEGSWLTVV.

This chain uses TRBV7-9 with TRBJ1-1, with 8 bases matching TRBD1. The V gene end was trimmed by 5 bases and the J gene end by 7 bases; junction bases not matched to a gene: 12. This CDR3 region has 15 residues. The germline gives CDR1 SEHNR, CDR2 FQNEAQ (reference sequence). The CDR3 loop reads CASSPRPGTGLEAFF. CDR3 DNA sequence: TGTGCCAGCAGCCCGCGACCCGGGACAGGCCTTGAAGCTTTCTTT.

V and J are TRBV7-8 and TRBJ1-2; tentatively, D is TRBD1 (6 bases). CDR3 length: 15 residues. Trimming pared 2 bases from V and 2 bases from J, leaving 12 bases between. CDR1 is SGHVS, CDR2 FQNEAQ, per germline. The CDR3 DNA reads TGTGCCAGCAGCTTACTAGGCAGGGGCAACTATGGCTACACCTTC. Its protein product is CASSLLGRGNYGYTF.

This chain joins TRBV6-1 and TRBJ1-3, with D unclear. The V end lost 7 bases, the J end lost 0 bases, and 10 bases lay between the germline ends. Looked up from germline, CDR1 is MNHNS and CDR2 is SASEGT. The CDR3 is 14 amino acids. The CDR3 loop is CASILQSSGNTIYF. The CDR3 DNA reads TGTGCCAGCATCCTACAAAGCTCTGGAAACACCATATATTTT.